This T cell receptor beta chain was recorded in a study of spatial heterogeneity in lung cancer. Carried by each TCR cDNA molecule was a unique molecular identifier. Using its own MiXCR run on the 5' RACE reads, TCRdb lists one record per CDR3 protein. Of about 120,000 distinct CDR3 sequences listed, more than 10% are singletons. Per the germline V gene, CDR1 is LGHDT and CDR2 is YNNKEL (reference sequence). With V trimmed by 1 base and J by 6 bases, 2 bases remained unmatched. The CDR3 loop spans 13 amino acids. Time point reported: blood at routine non-recurrence follow-up after resection. Tumor, nontumor lung or frozen PBMC supplied whole RNA that was sequenced unsorted. This clonotype was observed at least ten times.

Sample: PBMCs, taken at follow-up. The sequence derives from a male donor with early-stage non-small cell lung cancer. V gene TRBV3-1 combines with J gene TRBJ2-7; 8 bases are shared with TRBD2. CDR3 residues: CASSQGRGVEQYF. The CDR3 nucleotides read TGTGCCAGCAGCCAAGGGCGGGGGGTCGAGCAGTACTTC.